The rows below give T cell receptor beta chains drawn from one sample of a study of blood T cell repertoires in COVID-19. Generated by immunoSEQ multiplex PCR, the TCRdb table keeps only in-frame clones and is missing some. This table has 210,000 or so clones, 85% appearing once. Sequencing input: peripheral blood. The receptor source for this set is a man aged 50-59 years with COVID-19, enrolled during active disease. Each CDR3 is given with its conserved first and last residue. D genes are given only for firm matches.

J gene: TRBJ2-5; CDR3 length: 15; D gene: -; V gene: TRBV15; CDR3 protein: CATSRANERQETQYF
J gene: TRBJ2-3; CDR3 length: 16; D gene: TRBD1; V gene: TRBV28; CDR3 protein: CASSSPGQGRTDTQYF
J gene: TRBJ2-7; CDR3 length: 15; D gene: TRBD1; V gene: TRBV19; CDR3 protein: CASTQMGTGGAEQYF
J gene: TRBJ1-1; CDR3 length: 14; D gene: -; V gene: TRBV5-4; CDR3 protein: CASSFKGMKTEAFF
J gene: TRBJ1-5; CDR3 length: 16; D gene: TRBD1; V gene: TRBV7-8; CDR3 protein: CASSLRTGGKGQPQHF
J gene: TRBJ1-5; CDR3 length: 14; D gene: TRBD1; V gene: TRBV6-1; CDR3 protein: CASSEDRGGQPQHF
J gene: TRBJ2-5; CDR3 length: 15; D gene: TRBD2; V gene: TRBV5-1; CDR3 protein: CASSETSGNQETQYF
J gene: TRBJ2-3; CDR3 length: 14; D gene: -; V gene: TRBV5-6; CDR3 protein: CASSLTSYADTQYF
J gene: TRBJ2-5; CDR3 length: 14; D gene: TRBD2; V gene: TRBV29-1; CDR3 protein: CSVVGSGAGETQYF
J gene: TRBJ2-7; CDR3 length: 16; D gene: -; V gene: TRBV6-4; CDR3 protein: CASSDETVLLGYEQYF
J gene: TRBJ1-2; CDR3 length: 12; D gene: TRBD1; V gene: TRBV28; CDR3 protein: CASGGQDHGYTF
J gene: TRBJ1-2; CDR3 length: 16; D gene: TRBD1; V gene: TRBV19; CDR3 protein: CASSIGTAPTNYGYTF
J gene: TRBJ2-3; CDR3 length: 12; D gene: -; V gene: TRBV6-5; CDR3 protein: CASSYSGDTQYF
J gene: TRBJ1-2; CDR3 length: 13; D gene: -; V gene: TRBV2; CDR3 protein: CASSELSGYGYTF
J gene: TRBJ2-5; CDR3 length: 11; D gene: -; V gene: TRBV11-2; CDR3 protein: CASSPRETQYF
J gene: TRBJ1-4; CDR3 length: 14; D gene: -; V gene: TRBV25-1; CDR3 protein: CASSAGNGVEKLFF
J gene: TRBJ1-6; CDR3 length: 16; D gene: -; V gene: TRBV19; CDR3 protein: CASSNRQAAYNSPLHF
J gene: TRBJ2-1; CDR3 length: 16; D gene: TRBD2; V gene: TRBV27; CDR3 protein: CASSLRGDRSYNEQFF
J gene: TRBJ2-1; CDR3 length: 14; D gene: TRBD2; V gene: TRBV7-2; CDR3 protein: CASSFQRGAGEQFF
J gene: TRBJ1-5; CDR3 length: 14; D gene: -; V gene: TRBV2; CDR3 protein: CASSESYSNQPQHF
J gene: TRBJ1-5; CDR3 length: 15; D gene: -; V gene: TRBV28; CDR3 protein: CASSAGDGQSGGQHF
J gene: TRBJ1-2; CDR3 length: 15; D gene: -; V gene: TRBV4-3; CDR3 protein: CASSQVQAANYGYTF
J gene: TRBJ2-7; CDR3 length: 14; D gene: -; V gene: TRBV28; CDR3 protein: CASSFQGISYEQYF
J gene: TRBJ1-2; CDR3 length: 14; D gene: TRBD1; V gene: TRBV2; CDR3 protein: CASRVTGGNYGYTF
J gene: TRBJ2-1; CDR3 length: 12; D gene: -; V gene: TRBV6-5; CDR3 protein: CASSPTYNEQFF
J gene: TRBJ2-5; CDR3 length: 17; D gene: TRBD1; V gene: TRBV5-4; CDR3 protein: CASSSGQGAVRTETQYF
J gene: TRBJ2-1; CDR3 length: 13; D gene: -; V gene: TRBV4-1; CDR3 protein: CASSQASSDEQFF
J gene: TRBJ1-3; CDR3 length: 15; D gene: -; V gene: TRBV5-1; CDR3 protein: CASSLDGGGRNTIYF
J gene: TRBJ1-2; CDR3 length: 10; D gene: -; V gene: TRBV20-1; CDR3 protein: CSGVRGGYTF
J gene: TRBJ1-1; CDR3 length: 14; D gene: TRBD1; V gene: TRBV28; CDR3 protein: CASSLKGARTEAFF
J gene: TRBJ2-5; CDR3 length: 16; D gene: TRBD2; V gene: TRBV5-6; CDR3 protein: CASSLRLTSGGETQYF
J gene: TRBJ2-3; CDR3 length: 16; D gene: -; V gene: TRBV30; CDR3 protein: CAWSGRRAASTDTQYF
J gene: TRBJ2-7; CDR3 length: 15; D gene: TRBD1; V gene: TRBV30; CDR3 protein: CAWSRQGSRSYEQYF
J gene: TRBJ2-6; CDR3 length: 17; D gene: -; V gene: TRBV18; CDR3 protein: CASSPRSFSSGANVLTF
J gene: TRBJ2-1; CDR3 length: 14; D gene: TRBD2; V gene: TRBV6-1; CDR3 protein: CASSDGGGAGEQFF
J gene: TRBJ1-1; CDR3 length: 13; D gene: -; V gene: TRBV27; CDR3 protein: CASSFRVNTEAFF
J gene: TRBJ2-5; CDR3 length: 13; D gene: -; V gene: TRBV29-1; CDR3 protein: CSAPQTAQGAQYF
J gene: TRBJ2-2; CDR3 length: 15; D gene: -; V gene: TRBV19; CDR3 protein: CASSMAGFDTGELFF
J gene: TRBJ2-7; CDR3 length: 15; D gene: TRBD2; V gene: TRBV10-2; CDR3 protein: CASTPRLAGAYEQYF
J gene: TRBJ1-4; CDR3 length: 13; D gene: -; V gene: TRBV2; CDR3 protein: CASKWTAGEKLFF
J gene: TRBJ1-5; CDR3 length: 14; D gene: -; V gene: TRBV20-1; CDR3 protein: CSASSHLRNQPQHF